This TCR beta chain was sequenced during a study of blood T cell repertoires in COVID-19. This clone was detected only once. Measured with immunoSEQ multiplex PCR; TCRdb has only the in-frame clones, and not every one. The sample includes about 35,000 clones, around 86% seen only once; the top ten take about 9.5%. In germline, CDR1 is MGHDK, CDR2 SYGVNS. The CDR3 spans 12 residues. V gave up 4 bases and J gave up 4 bases, with 7 bases separating them. The receptor was isolated from a man older than 75 with active COVID-19. Sequencing was carried out using peripheral blood. The rearrangement uses TRBV25-1 and TRBJ2-5, with no clear D. CDR3 DNA: TGTGCCAGCAGTGGGCCCATAGAGACCCAGTACTTC. Translation: CASSGPIETQYF.